This TCR beta chain comes out of a study of cytomegalovirus exposure and HLA in healthy donors. Study-level results: Apart from CMV serostatus, no immune exposure information was available. In an earlier analysis, about 87% or about 30%: the productive usage of most TCR beta V segments. HLA-A and HLA-B allele assignments for most subjects were reportedly predicted accurately using TCR beta sequences. There were three CMV-associated chains whose specificity for CMV antigens was confirmed in vitro.

The V end lost 0 bases, the J end lost 7 bases, and 6 bases lay between the germline ends. Germline lookup yields CDR1 SGHRS and CDR2 YFSETQ. This CDR3 contains 12 residues. With respect to this clone: The antigen remains undetermined.

PCR used 60 Vbeta primers and 13 Jbeta primers. Libraries were prepared by immunoSEQ multiplex PCR; TCRdb keeps only in-frame clonotypes and omits some of them. The sample lists around 140,000 clones, roughly 76% occurring once. The sequenced sample consisted of PBMCs. The rearrangement joins TRBV5-1 to TRBJ2-3; no clear D gene. This TCR was recovered from a female donor in good health and CMV-seronegative. This CDR3 is CASSLESNTQYF. CDR3 sequence (DNA): TGCGCCAGCAGCTTGGAGTCTAATACGCAGTATTTT.